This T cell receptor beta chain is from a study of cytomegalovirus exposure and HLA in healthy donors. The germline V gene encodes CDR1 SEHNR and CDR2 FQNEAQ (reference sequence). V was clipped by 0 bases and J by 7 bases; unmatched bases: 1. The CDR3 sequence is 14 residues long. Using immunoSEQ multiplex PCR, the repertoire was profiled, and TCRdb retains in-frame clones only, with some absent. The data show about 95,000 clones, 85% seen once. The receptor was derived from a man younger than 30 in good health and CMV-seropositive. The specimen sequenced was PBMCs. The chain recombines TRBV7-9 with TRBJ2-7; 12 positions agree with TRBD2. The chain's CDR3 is CASSLAGLAGEQYF. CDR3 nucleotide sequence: TGTGCCAGCAGCTTAGCAGGACTAGCGGGAGAGCAGTACTTC.